Here is one TCR beta chain with its context. The data are from a study of T cell responses to AZD1222 COVID-19 vaccine. The assay was immunoSEQ multiplex PCR, and TCRdb's table has in-frame clones only and misses some. The table shows approximately 64,000 clones, with about 83% occurring only once. The V gene lost 5 bases and the J gene lost 10 bases, with 14 bases spanning the gap. Germline V gene sequence: CDR1 DFQATT, CDR2 SNEGSKA (reference sequence). The CDR3 is 11 amino acids. The clonotype was recovered from an adult in good health. This chain connects TRBV20-1 to TRBJ1-2; D perhaps matches TRBD1 (6 bases). The starting material was peripheral blood, obtained on day 0 of AZD1222 vaccination. CDR3 region: CSAQDSHLYTF. The DNA of the CDR3 is TGCAGTGCTCAGGACAGCCATCTCTACACCTTC.